This T cell receptor (beta chain) came from a study of CD8 T cells in ankylosing spondylitis (dated by TCRdb to 2016 to 2017). About the full investigation: The study profiled T cell receptor beta repertoires in healthy donors and ankylosing spondylitis patients to find disease-linked TCR variants. In total, the full study cohort was made up of 85 to 140 healthy donors and about two dozen ankylosing spondylitis patients. Samples of peripheral blood were taken, and for ankylosing spondylitis patients, synovial fluid was collected as well.

Details on this clonotype: Its antigen is unknown. No much larger clone is present one base from it, and per-base qualities are unavailable.

The germline V gene encodes CDR1 MGHDK and CDR2 SYGVNS. At the junction V is shortened by 3 bases and J by 0 bases; bases outside the gene matches: 4. From its cysteine to its phenylalanine, the CDR3 spans 16 amino acids. This entry keeps only the CDR3 DNA: 48 bases, framed from base 1. TCRdb shows the sequencer as Illumina HiSeq 2500. Quantitative 5'-RACE with molecular barcodes was the method used to prepare the TCR beta libraries. As for how the authors treated the data: Disease-linked TCR variants were identified with a new computational method built on a probabilistic model of VDJ rearrangement. Starting from the raw public reads, TCRdb applied fastp trimming at Q25, assembled clones with MiXCR and retained in-frame beta chains. Every distinct CDR3 protein forms one entry, paired with its most common genes and DNA. The V and J calls, along with clone size, are taken from TCRdb and not from the paper's own processing. This sample lists 300,000 to 350,000 distinct CDR3 sequences; about a fifth were detected once. Roughly 4% of the sample comes from the top ten.

The paper's findings and limits, for the study overall: Some motif variants were previously reported in synovial fluid and blood of reactive arthritis patients, suggesting common disease-initiation mechanisms. The disease-linked clones had a CD8+ phenotype and were found at relatively low frequencies in peripheral blood. According to the report, matched synovial fluid samples from ankylosing spondylitis patients were significantly enriched for the disease-linked clones. A TCR beta motif of several highly homologous amino acid variants appeared characteristic of blood from ankylosing spondylitis patients.

The sequenced sample consisted of blood, either unsorted or a sorted T cell fraction (not recorded which). Rearrangement joined TRBV25-1 to TRBJ2-1; 8 of the junction bases match TRBD2. The sequence derives from a female donor with ankylosing spondylitis or in good health (not recorded which). The DNA is as follows: TGTGCCAGCAGTGAGCTAGCGGGCCCCTCCTACAATGAGCAGTTCTTC. It translates as CASSELAGPSYNEQFF.